The 17 T cell receptor beta chains reported below all come from one sample, sequenced in a study of cytomegalovirus exposure and HLA in healthy donors. Primers: 60 Vbeta forward and 13 Jbeta reverse. Using immunoSEQ multiplex PCR, the repertoire was profiled, and TCRdb retains in-frame clones only, with some absent. The listing contains around 140,000 clones. Source material: PBMCs. All receptors come from a woman younger than 35 in good health and CMV-seronegative.

V is TRBV5-6 and J is TRBJ2-7, with 8 bases fitting TRBD2. Trimming at V came to 6 bases and at J to 7 bases, leaving 9 bases not matched to a gene. There are 13 residues in the CDR3. Looked up from germline, CDR1 is SGHDT and CDR2 is YYEEEE. The CDR3 DNA reads as TGTGCCAGCACCCCGGGACTAGGAGGGGAGCAGTACTTC. This codes for CASTPGLGGEQYF. Using reference TRBV5-6 and TRBJ2-7 for the parts outside the CDR3, the full variable domain is DAGVTQSPTHLIKTRGQQVTLRCSPKSGHDTVSWYQQALGQGPQFIFQYYEEEERQRGNFPDRFSGHQFPNYSSELNVNALLLGDSALYLCASTPGLGGEQYFGPGTRLTVT.

The chain combines TRBV14 with TRBJ2-7, with TRBD2 identical over 10 bases. Germline V gene sequence: CDR1 SGHDN, CDR2 FVKESK. The CDR3 contains 15 residues. With V trimmed by 3 bases and J by 2 bases, 4 bases remained unmatched. The CDR3 DNA is TGTGCCAGCAGCCAGGGACTAGCGAGTACCTACGAGCAGTACTTC. Its protein product is CASSQGLASTYEQYF.

The chain employs TRBV12-5 and TRBJ1-2, with D possibly TRBD1 on 6 matching bases. From germline, CDR1 is LGHNT and CDR2 FRNRAP. The CDR3 contains 14 residues. V lost 5 bases, J lost 8 bases, and 18 bases lay in between. The CDR3 loop is CASGQLWETGGYTF. DNA of the CDR3: TGTGCTAGTGGTCAGCTTTGGGAAACAGGGGGCTACACCTTC.

The chain recombines TRBV6-1 with TRBJ2-7, with 9 bases identical to TRBD2. The V and J ends lost 7 bases and 1 base, in that order; junction bases with no gene match: 5. CDR1 is MNHNS, CDR2 SASEGT, per germline. The CDR3 runs 14 residues. Here the CDR3 reads CASTPTSGSYEQYF. CDR3 DNA: TGTGCCAGCACCCCGACTAGCGGATCCTACGAGCAGTACTTC.

The chain joins TRBV9 to TRBJ2-2; D may be TRBD1 (6 bases). The V end was cut by 2 bases, the J end by 2 bases, with 16 bases between. There are 17 residues in the CDR3. CDR1 and CDR2 from the germline V gene are SGDLS and YYNGEE. CDR3 loop: CASSVRGGHPNTGELFF. CDR3 in DNA: TGTGCCAGCAGCGTCAGAGGGGGACATCCAAACACCGGGGAGCTGTTTTTT.

V and J are TRBV5-8 and TRBJ2-1; possibly TRBD1 for D (6 bases). CDR1 and CDR2 from the germline V gene are SGHTS and YDEGEE. The ends were cut back, 4 bases at V and 10 bases at J, with 12 bases in the middle. This CDR3 is built from 12 residues. The CDR3 sequence is CASSVTGNEQFF. CDR3 in DNA: TGTGCCAGCAGCGTCACAGGGAACGAGCAGTTCTTC.

V is TRBV7-8 and J is TRBJ2-7, with 11 bases lining up with TRBD2. Trimming cost V 0 bases and J 2 bases; bases outside gene matches: 12. This CDR3 is built from 19 residues. CDR1 SGHVS and CDR2 FQNEAQ come from the germline V gene. DNA of the CDR3: TGTGCCAGCAGCTTAGCGTCTGGCGCCGGGACTAGCGGAACCTACGAGCAGTACTTC. This encodes CASSLASGAGTSGTYEQYF.

The CDR3 DNA is TGTGCCAGCAGCTGGGAAGCGGGGGAGCAGTACGTC. It specifies CASSWEAGEQYV. J is TRBJ2-7 and V is TRBV11-2; 7 nucleotides line up with TRBD2. From germline, CDR1 is SGHAT and CDR2 FQNNGV. The CDR3 runs to 12 residues. V shed 4 bases, J shed 7 bases, and the junction held 4 bases outside the gene matches.

A note on this clone: The same CDR3 also results from other DNA sequences found in this sample. V and J are TRBV7-8 and TRBJ1-2; D is perhaps TRBD1 (6 bases). V lost 5 bases and J 5 bases, leaving 9 bases between the germline ends. This CDR3 is built from 12 residues. The V gene's germline CDR1 is SGHVS and CDR2 FQNEAQ. CDR3 nucleotide sequence: TGTGCCAGCAGCCAAGGACAGTATGGCTACACCTTC. Protein sequence: CASSQGQYGYTF.

The chain combines TRBV7-8 with TRBJ1-2, with D possibly TRBD1 on 6 matching bases. V gave up 3 bases and J gave up 6 bases, with 14 bases separating them. From germline, CDR1 is SGHVS and CDR2 FQNEAQ. The length of the CDR3 is 14 residues. CDR3 DNA: TGTGCCAGCAGCTTTCCGGGGGGGGGCGATGGCTACACCTTC. Its protein is CASSFPGGGDGYTF.

The chain employs TRBV19 and TRBJ2-7; a weak D match, TRBD2 (6 bases). Germline CDR1 reads LNHDA; CDR2 reads SQIVND (reference sequence). With 4 bases removed from V and 3 bases from J, the gap between germline ends came to 13 bases. The CDR3 has 14 residues. CDR3 region: CASSTPGLGYEQYF. The CDR3 nucleotides read TGTGCCAGTAGTACACCGGGACTCGGCTACGAGCAGTACTTC.

V and J are TRBV5-1 and TRBJ2-5; maybe TRBD1 (5 bases). The germline gives CDR1 SGHRS, CDR2 YFSETQ. Trimming shortened V by 0 bases and J by 5 bases, and 14 bases separated the two germline ends. This CDR3 region has 15 residues. The CDR3 loop is CASSLDGSGQETQYF. In nucleotides, the CDR3 is TGCGCCAGCAGCTTGGATGGGTCAGGGCAGGAGACCCAGTACTTC.

The chain joins TRBV30 to TRBJ1-5; D might be TRBD1 (5 bases). The CDR3 totals 18 residues. The germline gives CDR1 GTSNPN, CDR2 SVGIG (reference sequence). The germline V and J ends were trimmed by 2 bases and 0 bases, with 20 bases remaining between them. CDR3 sequence: CAWSPRGVSILSNQPQHF. In DNA, the CDR3 is TGTGCCTGGAGTCCCCGGGGGGTAAGCATACTTAGCAATCAGCCCCAGCATTTT.

CDR3 bases: TGTGCCAGCAGCTTTATCGGGGGGAGCTATGGCTACACCTTC. Its translation: CASSFIGGSYGYTF. The rearrangement joins TRBV13 to TRBJ1-2, with a possible D match to TRBD1 (5 bases). Germline V lookup: CDR1 PRHDT, CDR2 FYEKMQ (reference sequence). V lost 3 bases and J 4 bases, leaving 12 bases between the germline ends. CDR3 length: 14 residues.

This chain links TRBV11-3 with TRBJ2-2; D perhaps matches TRBD2 (7 bases). Germline CDR1 reads SGHNT; CDR2 reads YENEEA. The CDR3 totals 15 residues. The V end lost 5 bases, the J end lost 3 bases, and 13 bases lay between the germline ends. The CDR3 sequence is CASSRRGRDTGELFF. The CDR3 DNA reads TGTGCCAGCAGCCGGCGGGGGCGAGACACCGGGGAGCTGTTTTTT.

CDR3 DNA: TGCGCCAGCAGTCTCGGGACAGGGACGGCGGAGACCCAGTACTTC. Encoded protein: CASSLGTGTAETQYF. The V call is TRBV23-1, the J call TRBJ2-5; 9 nucleotides agree with TRBD1. Being an ORF, TRBV23-1 has a function that is uncertain. With 4 bases clipped from V and 5 bases from J, the junction kept 8 bases outside the gene matches. The CDR3 has 15 residues.

The V call is TRBV19, the J call TRBJ1-4; no clear D gene. The CDR3 consists of 13 residues. The ends were cut back, 3 bases at V and 5 bases at J, with 7 bases in the middle. Germline V lookup: CDR1 LNHDA, CDR2 SQIVND (reference sequence). The CDR3 here is CASSMGGNEKLFF. DNA for the CDR3: TGTGCCAGTAGTATGGGAGGGAATGAAAAACTGTTTTTT.